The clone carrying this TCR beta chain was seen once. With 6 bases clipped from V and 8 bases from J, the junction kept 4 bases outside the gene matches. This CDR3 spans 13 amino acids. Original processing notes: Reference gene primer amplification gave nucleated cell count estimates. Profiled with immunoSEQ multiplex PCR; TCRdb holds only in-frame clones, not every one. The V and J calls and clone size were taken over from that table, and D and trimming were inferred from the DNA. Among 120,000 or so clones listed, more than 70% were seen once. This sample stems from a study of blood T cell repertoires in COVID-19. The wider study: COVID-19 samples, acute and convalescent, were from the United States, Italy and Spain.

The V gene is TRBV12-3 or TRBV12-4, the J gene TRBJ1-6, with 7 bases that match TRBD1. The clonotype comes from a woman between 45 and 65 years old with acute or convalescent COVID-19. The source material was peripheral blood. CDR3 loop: CASSGTAHSPLHF. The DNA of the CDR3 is TGTGCCAGCAGCGGGACAGCCCATTCACCCCTCCACTTT.